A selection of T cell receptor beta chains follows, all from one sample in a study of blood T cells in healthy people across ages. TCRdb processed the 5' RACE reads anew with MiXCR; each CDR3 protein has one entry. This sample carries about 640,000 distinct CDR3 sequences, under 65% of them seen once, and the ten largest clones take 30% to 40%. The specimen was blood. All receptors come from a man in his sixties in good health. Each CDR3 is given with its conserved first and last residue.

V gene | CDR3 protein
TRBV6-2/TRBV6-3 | CASSYAGLADLETQYF
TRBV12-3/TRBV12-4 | CASEMLGTDTQYF
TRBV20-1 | CRYLAGGRNEQFF
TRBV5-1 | CASSFGQWADTQYF
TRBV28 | CASSSGTMETQYF
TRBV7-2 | CASSFVAGRYNEQFF
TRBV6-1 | CASETSGLYNEQFF
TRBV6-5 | CASSDGRNYEQYF
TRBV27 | CASSITGVMNTEAFF
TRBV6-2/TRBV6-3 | CASSYGTSGVYTQYF
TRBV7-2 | CASSLSVELRNEQFF
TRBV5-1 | CASSLIEEGTNEQFF
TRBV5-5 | CASSGWSSNTEAFF
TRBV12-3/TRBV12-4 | CASSLARSGGLNEQFF
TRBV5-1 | CASSLLDRNTGELFF
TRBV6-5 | CASSYRRPNTGELFF
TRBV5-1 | CASSLRGGSNEQFF
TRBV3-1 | CASSQDSRGTDTQYF
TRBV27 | CASTSGGPSGNNEQFF
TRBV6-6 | CASSYSTGYTF
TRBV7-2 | CASSLASHTGELFF
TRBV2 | CASSDGLARRSEQFF
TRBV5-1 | CASSPYPAGEQFF
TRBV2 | CASSTDREGQFF
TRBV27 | CASNRVNGYTF
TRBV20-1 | CSASTGTAEETQYF
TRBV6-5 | CASTLAQGVGGELFF
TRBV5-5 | CASSLGLFIDNEQFF
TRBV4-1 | CASSQVAAYEQYF
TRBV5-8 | CASSPAGTTGQPQHF
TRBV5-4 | CASSTSGGKDNEQFF
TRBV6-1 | CASSDTGTSREQYF
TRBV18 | CASSPPQESGANVLTF
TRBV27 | CASSPRTGGEEQPQHF
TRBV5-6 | CASSPGLAGLRDTQYF
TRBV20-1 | CSAQTHSYEQYF
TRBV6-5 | CASSPTGGVGEAFF
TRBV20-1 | CSARDASGGYEQYF
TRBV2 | CASSEDRRTQYF
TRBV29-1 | CSVERRAGGDNEQYF
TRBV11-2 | CASSLAQGAQNTEAFF
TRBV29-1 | CSVDYYGYTF
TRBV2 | CASSDHPQGRRGNQPQHF
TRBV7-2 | CASSLEGGTGELFF